Only a few counts were recorded for the clone carrying this TCR beta chain. Its antigen is still unknown. The data derive from a study of T cells after yellow fever vaccination. General study results and limits: Clones that expanded after primary vaccination mostly reappeared after the booster (96% CD4, 70% to 90% CD8).

TCRdb redid the calling of the 5' RACE reads with MiXCR, one entry per CDR3 protein. The sample comprises roughly 330,000 distinct CDR3 sequences, roughly 4% of which are singletons, and around 24% rests with the top ten. V was pared by 5 bases and J by 6 bases, with 6 bases of the junction left unmatched. Germline CDR1 reads MDHEN; CDR2 reads SYDVKM. CDR3 size: 13 residues. V usage is TRBV28 and J usage is TRBJ1-2; 7 bases are a match to TRBD1. The receptor's source is a man in his late teens or twenties who received the YFV17D yellow fever vaccine. The source was PBMCs, collected 5 days after the yellow fever booster vaccination. CDR3 coding DNA: TGTGCCAGCAGTCGACAGGGTAAGGATGGCTACACCTTC. It yields the protein CASSRQGKDGYTF.